This T cell receptor (beta chain) comes out of a study of blood T cell repertoires in COVID-19. Germline-derived CDR1 and CDR2 are DFQATT and SNEGSKA (reference sequence). The V end lost 3 bases, the J end lost 4 bases, and 13 bases lay between the germline ends. The CDR3 is 13 amino acids. Sequencing used immunoSEQ multiplex PCR; TCRdb keeps in-frame clones, though not all of them. The sample lists around 450,000 clones, less than 95% occurring once. The rearrangement uses TRBV20-1 and TRBJ2-7, with a tentative D call TRBD2 (6 bases). Sequenced sample: PBMCs or T cells enriched from blood (not recorded which). The sequence came from a man younger than 35 who had recovered from COVID-19. CDR3 residues: CSASVGGPYEQYF. The CDR3 nucleotides read TGCAGTGCTAGTGTCGGGGGACCGTACGAGCAGTACTTC.